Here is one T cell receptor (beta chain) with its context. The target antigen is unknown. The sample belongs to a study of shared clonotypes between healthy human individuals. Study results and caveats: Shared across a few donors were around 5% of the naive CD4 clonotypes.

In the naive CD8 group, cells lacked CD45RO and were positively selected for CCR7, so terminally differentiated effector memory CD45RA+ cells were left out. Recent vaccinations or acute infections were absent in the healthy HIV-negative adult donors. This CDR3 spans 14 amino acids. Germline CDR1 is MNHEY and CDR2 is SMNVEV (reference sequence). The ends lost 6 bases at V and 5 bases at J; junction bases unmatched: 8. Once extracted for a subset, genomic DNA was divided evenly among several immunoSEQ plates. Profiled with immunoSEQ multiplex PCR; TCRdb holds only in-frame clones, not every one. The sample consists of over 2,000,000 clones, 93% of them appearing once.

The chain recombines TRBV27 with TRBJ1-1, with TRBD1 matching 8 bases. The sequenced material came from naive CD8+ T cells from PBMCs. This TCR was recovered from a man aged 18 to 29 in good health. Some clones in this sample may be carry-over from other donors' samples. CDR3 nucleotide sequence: TGTGCCAGCAGGGAGACAGGGGTGGTAACTGAAGCTTTCTTT. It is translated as CASRETGVVTEAFF.